These T cell receptor beta chains were read from a single sample in a study of blood T cell repertoires in COVID-19. Assay used: immunoSEQ multiplex PCR; TCRdb lists only in-frame clones, some missing. This sample yields approximately 100,000 clones, of which approximately 80% are seen a single time; roughly 10% belongs to the top ten. Sequencing was carried out using peripheral blood. The origin of the receptors is a man in his 70s with active or convalescent COVID-19. Each CDR3 is given with its conserved first and last residue. Fields, in order: V gene, D gene, clone size, J gene, CDR3 protein, CDR3 DNA. D genes are given only for firm matches. Rows give clone size only sometimes, using once, few, many, or a class for an expanded clone.

>TRBV7-9|TRBD1|-|TRBJ1-2
CASSLTGGPRSGYTF
TGTGCCAGCAGCTTGACAGGGGGCCCGCGTTCTGGCTACACCTTC
>TRBV4-3|TRBD2|-|TRBJ2-1
CASSQVSSGGFNEQFF
TGCGCCAGCAGCCAAGTTTCTAGCGGGGGGTTCAATGAGCAGTTCTTC
>TRBV11-2|TRBD2|few|TRBJ2-1
CASSLARFLGGAYYNEQFF
TGTGCCAGCAGCTTAGCCCGATTTCTCGGGGGGGCTTACTACAATGAGCAGTTCTTC
>TRBV5-1|-|-|TRBJ2-5
CASRVRGRETQYF
TGCGCCAGCCGGGTCAGGGGCCGAGAGACCCAGTACTTC
>TRBV6-2/TRBV6-3|TRBD1|-|TRBJ1-1
CASSRQGLNTEAFF
TGTGCCAGCAGTAGACAGGGTCTGAACACTGAAGCTTTCTTT
>TRBV5-6|TRBD2|-|TRBJ2-7
CASSLSLAAYEQYF
TGTGCCAGCAGCTTGTCTCTAGCGGCCTACGAGCAGTACTTC
>TRBV7-2|TRBD1|-|TRBJ2-7
CASSSRDRGYYEQYF
TGTGCCAGCAGCTCCCGGGACAGGGGGTACTACGAGCAGTACTTC
>TRBV6-1|TRBD1|-|TRBJ1-2
CASSDGTGNYGYTF
TGTGCCAGCAGTGACGGGACAGGGAACTATGGCTACACCTTC
>TRBV5-5|TRBD1|few|TRBJ1-1
CASSWSGTGNTEAFF
TGTGCCAGCAGCTGGTCCGGGACAGGGAACACTGAAGCTTTCTTT
>TRBV4-1|-|-|TRBJ1-1
CASSQEVVPGTEAFF
TGCGCCAGCAGCCAAGAGGTGGTCCCGGGCACTGAAGCTTTCTTT
>TRBV7-9|TRBD1|-|TRBJ2-1
CASSAGQGTYNEQFF
TGTGCCAGCAGCGCTGGACAGGGAACCTACAATGAGCAGTTCTTC
>TRBV5-1|TRBD1|-|TRBJ1-1
CASSLGGTGSLMNTEAFF
TGCGCCAGCAGCTTGGGTGGGACAGGGAGTCTCATGAACACTGAAGCTTTCTTT
>TRBV7-2|-|-|TRBJ1-3
CASSLGQLLSGNTIYF
TGTGCCAGCAGCTTAGGACAGCTTCTCTCTGGAAACACCATATATTTT
>TRBV11-3|-|-|TRBJ1-3
CASSSLPGGSGNTIYF
TGTGCCAGCAGCTCGCTCCCCGGGGGCTCTGGAAACACCATATATTTT
>TRBV5-6|-|few|TRBJ2-1
CASSLRGLGEQFF
TGTGCCAGCAGCCTACGGGGTCTCGGTGAGCAGTTCTTC
>TRBV3-1/TRBV3-2|-|-|TRBJ2-7
CASSQQGSYEQYF
TGTGCCAGCAGCCAGCAGGGGTCCTACGAGCAGTACTTC
>TRBV19|TRBD1|-|TRBJ2-3
CATWDRTYTDTQYF
TGTGCCACATGGGACAGGACCTACACAGATACGCAGTATTTT
>TRBV6-2/TRBV6-3|TRBD2|-|TRBJ2-7
CASSYRSRGGLRYEQYF
TGTGCCAGCAGTTACCGGAGCCGGGGGGGGCTACGGTACGAGCAGTACTTC
>TRBV6-5|-|-|TRBJ1-5
CASSSRTGGNQPQHF
TGTGCCAGCAGTAGCCGGACTGGGGGCAATCAGCCCCAGCATTTT
>TRBV6-5|-|-|TRBJ1-5
CASTRDIYQPQHF
TGTGCCAGCACCCGGGACATTTATCAGCCCCAGCATTTT
>TRBV6-1|-|-|TRBJ1-6
CASSEGTENNSPLHF
TGTGCCAGCAGTGAAGGGACAGAAAACAATTCACCCCTCCACTTT
>TRBV6-6|-|-|TRBJ2-7
CASSTGHPGEQYF
TGTGCCAGCAGTACGGGACACCCGGGCGAGCAGTACTTC
>TRBV4-3|-|-|TRBJ2-2
CASSQRPSAGELFF
TGCGCCAGCAGCCAAAGGCCTAGTGCCGGGGAGCTGTTTTTT
>TRBV27|-|-|TRBJ2-7
CASSPRRLTGTPYEQYF
TGTGCCAGCAGTCCTCGCCGTTTGACAGGTACGCCCTACGAGCAGTACTTC
>TRBV5-4|-|-|TRBJ2-5
CASSPDRGKETQYF
TGTGCCAGCAGCCCGGACAGAGGTAAAGAGACCCAGTACTTC
>TRBV9|-|few|TRBJ2-3
CASSVGGAHFTDTQYF
TGTGCCAGCAGCGTTGGCGGGGCGCACTTCACAGATACGCAGTATTTT
>TRBV18|TRBD2|few|TRBJ2-5
CASSLLGLAGGPFETQYF
TGTGCCAGCTCACTCCTCGGACTAGCGGGGGGGCCGTTCGAGACCCAGTACTTC
>TRBV11-2|-|-|TRBJ2-1
CASSLVGLYNEQFF
TGTGCCAGCAGCTTAGTGGGCTTGTACAATGAGCAGTTCTTC
>TRBV5-5|-|few|TRBJ1-6
CASHYTGSYNSPLHF
TGTGCCAGCCACTATACAGGGTCCTATAATTCACCCCTCCACTTT
>TRBV6-1|-|-|TRBJ1-2
CASSEDSYGYTF
TGTGCCAGCAGTGAGGACAGCTATGGCTACACCTTC
>TRBV10-3|-|-|TRBJ1-3
CAISSQGTGGNTIYF
TGTGCCATCAGCTCACAGGGAACTGGTGGAAACACCATATATTTT
>TRBV29-1|-|-|TRBJ1-1
CSVARDVLETEAFF
TGCAGCGTTGCCAGGGATGTTTTAGAAACTGAAGCTTTCTTT
>TRBV27|TRBD1|-|TRBJ2-5
CASSWDREGETQYF
TGTGCCAGCAGTTGGGACAGAGAAGGGGAGACCCAGTACTTC
>TRBV27|-|-|TRBJ2-1
CASSLTNSYNEQFF
TGTGCCAGCAGTTTGACTAACTCCTACAATGAGCAGTTCTTC
>TRBV6-5|TRBD1|-|TRBJ1-2
CASSPGQDYGYTF
TGTGCCAGCAGCCCGGGACAGGACTATGGCTACACCTTC
>TRBV13|-|-|TRBJ2-1
CASRGGRGSYNEQFF
TGTGCCAGCAGAGGAGGCAGGGGCTCCTACAATGAGCAGTTCTTC
>TRBV7-9|TRBD1|-|TRBJ1-2
CASSPEQGVGYTF
TGTGCCAGCAGCCCGGAACAGGGGGTTGGCTACACCTTC
>TRBV19|-|-|TRBJ1-4
CASPTGLKGKGMKNCFF
-
>TRBV5-1|-|-|TRBJ1-1
CASKIQGGPNTEAFF
TGCGCCAGCAAGATTCAGGGAGGGCCGAACACTGAAGCTTTCTTT
>TRBV4-1|TRBD1|-|TRBJ2-7
CASSLGTGSSYEQYF
TGCGCCAGCAGCCTTGGGACAGGGAGCTCCTACGAGCAGTACTTC
>TRBV27|TRBD2|-|TRBJ2-6
CASSFGGAGANVLTF
TGTGCCAGCAGTTTTGGGGGGGCTGGGGCCAACGTCCTGACTTTC
>TRBV6-2/TRBV6-3|TRBD1|-|TRBJ2-7
CASSSRQGYYEQYF
TGTGCCAGCAGTTCACGACAGGGTTACTACGAGCAGTACTTC
>TRBV11-3|TRBD2|-|TRBJ2-1
CASSLLLAGFHEQFF
TGTGCCAGCAGCCTCTTACTAGCGGGGTTCCATGAGCAGTTCTTC
>TRBV5-5|TRBD1|-|TRBJ2-7
CASSLWDRQQYF
TGTGCCAGCAGCCTCTGGGACAGGCAACAGTACTTC
>TRBV11-2|TRBD2|once|TRBJ2-1
CASQTSGGNNEQFF
TGTGCCAGCCAGACTAGCGGGGGGAACAATGAGCAGTTCTTC
>TRBV9|TRBD2|-|TRBJ2-7
CASSPEWGGEQYF
TGTGCCAGCAGCCCAGAGTGGGGGGGCGAGCAGTACTTC
>TRBV6-2/TRBV6-3|-|-|TRBJ2-7
CASSPNEEQYF
TGTGCCAGCAGTCCGAACGAGGAGCAGTACTTC
>TRBV7-8|TRBD1|large|TRBJ2-1
CASSVQQGADNEQFF
TGTGCCAGCAGCGTTCAACAGGGGGCGGACAATGAGCAGTTCTTC
>TRBV5-4|-|-|TRBJ2-1
CASSLWQGRNEQFF
TGTGCCAGCAGCTTGTGGCAGGGGCGAAATGAGCAGTTCTTC
>TRBV5-1|-|-|TRBJ2-5
CASSQKGKETQYF
TGCGCCAGCAGCCAAAAGGGGAAAGAGACCCAGTACTTC
>TRBV19|TRBD2|many|TRBJ2-2
CASSIAGGHTGELFF
TGTGCCAGTAGTATAGCGGGGGGGCACACCGGGGAGCTGTTTTTT
>TRBV2|TRBD1|-|TRBJ1-5
CASSTDRGRSQPQHF
TGTGCCAGCAGTACGGACAGGGGGCGCAGTCAGCCCCAGCATTTT
>TRBV6-1|TRBD1|-|TRBJ1-2
CASSEQRTGNGYTF
TGTGCCAGCAGTGAACAGAGGACAGGGAATGGCTACACCTTC
>TRBV6-5|-|-|TRBJ2-1
CASSYGGASYNEQFF
TGTGCCAGCAGTTACGGGGGGGCAAGTTACAATGAGCAGTTCTTC
>TRBV9|TRBD2|once|TRBJ2-5
CASSVGTSGVETQYF
TGTGCCAGCAGCGTAGGGACTAGCGGGGTTGAGACCCAGTACTTC
>TRBV29-1|TRBD2|-|TRBJ2-1
CSVDHAGLAYNEQFF
TGCAGCGTTGATCATGCGGGACTAGCGTACAATGAGCAGTTCTTC
>TRBV7-2|-|-|TRBJ1-4
CASSLPQRTTNEKLFF
TGTGCCAGCAGCCTCCCTCAGCGGACAACTAATGAAAAACTGTTTTTT
>TRBV11-3|-|-|TRBJ2-7
CASSLRRAYEQYF
TGTGCCAGCAGCTTACGGCGGGCCTACGAGCAGTACTTC
>TRBV24-1|TRBD1|-|TRBJ1-6
CATSDLTGGKSSPLHF
TGTGCCACCAGTGATTTAACAGGGGGCAAGAGTTCACCCCTCCACTTT
>TRBV29-1|TRBD2|-|TRBJ2-4
CSARTSGGEDIQYF
TGCAGCGCCAGGACTAGCGGGGGGGAAGACATTCAGTACTTC